The 18 T cell receptor beta chains below were found in one sample sequenced in a study of blood T cell repertoires in COVID-19. Clones were read by immunoSEQ multiplex PCR, and TCRdb kept only the in-frame ones, dropping some. Of around 200,000 clones listed, 80% to 90% are singletons. Sequencing was performed on PBMCs or T cells enriched from blood (not recorded which). All receptors come from a woman in her 30s who had been exposed to COVID-19.

V gene TRBV11-3 combines with J gene TRBJ1-3; tentative D call: TRBD1 (6 bases). The CDR3 loop spans 14 amino acids. Trimming took 3 bases from V and 4 from J, leaving 10 bases between them. Per the germline V gene, CDR1 is SGHNT and CDR2 is YENEEA. The CDR3 protein is CASSLWTAGNTIYF. The CDR3 coding sequence is TGTGCCAGCAGCTTGTGGACAGCGGGAAACACCATATATTTT. Full variable domain (outside the CDR3, taken from reference TRBV11-3 and TRBJ1-3): EAGVVQSPRYKIIEKKQPVAFWCNPISGHNTLYWYLQNLGQGPELLIRYENEEAVDDSQLPKDRFSAERLKGVDSTLKIQPAELGDSAVYLCASSLWTAGNTIYFGEGSWLTVV.

The J gene is TRBJ2-3, the V gene TRBV3-1 (or the pseudogene TRBV3-2), with D perhaps matching TRBD2 (5 bases). Per the germline V gene, CDR1 is LGHDT and CDR2 is YNNKEL (reference sequence). The CDR3 is made up of 15 amino acids. Between the trimmed V and J ends, which lost 4 bases and 5 bases, there was a span of 16 bases. CDR3 coding DNA: TGTGCCAGCAGCCCGTTTGACGTCGGGATAGATACGCAGTATTTT. Amino acids: CASSPFDVGIDTQYF.

The chain joins TRBV29-1 to TRBJ2-7, with 9 bases identical to TRBD1. V lost 4 bases, J lost 7 bases, and 14 bases stayed unmatched. CDR1 is SQVTM, CDR2 ANQGSEA, per germline. The CDR3 totals 15 residues. The CDR3 region has the DNA TGCAGCGTTGTAGGTGGGAAGGGACAGGGCGGAGAGCAGTACTTC. It yields the protein CSVVGGKGQGGEQYF.

The V gene is TRBV10-1, the J gene TRBJ1-1; a weak D match, TRBD1 (5 bases). CDR1 WNHNN and CDR2 SYGVQD come from the germline V gene (reference sequence). This CDR3 is built from 13 residues. The V and J ends lost 5 bases and 1 base respectively, with 8 bases between them. CDR3 in DNA: TGCGCCAGCAGTCTGACAGCGAACACTGAAGCTTTCTTT. Protein: CASSLTANTEAFF.

The chain uses TRBV10-1 and TRBJ1-1; D is ambiguous. The length of the CDR3 is 13 residues. Trimming removed 4 bases at V and 1 base at J, with 7 bases between. The V gene's germline CDR1 is WNHNN and CDR2 SYGVQD (reference sequence). CDR3 sequence: CASSVTANTEAFF. The CDR3 nucleotides read TGCGCCAGCAGTGTTACAGCGAACACTGAAGCTTTCTTT.

The V call is TRBV7-9, the J call TRBJ1-2; 7 nucleotides match TRBD1. This CDR3 has 13 residues. Looked up from germline, CDR1 is SEHNR and CDR2 is FQNEAQ (reference sequence). V gave up 5 bases and J gave up 4 bases; unmatched junction bases: 4. CDR3 sequence (DNA): TGTGCCAGCAGCACGGACAGGCGCTATGGCTACACCTTC. Amino acids: CASSTDRRYGYTF.

V usage is TRBV5-1 and J usage is TRBJ2-5; 11 nucleotides match TRBD2. This CDR3 is built from 17 residues. J lost 5 bases, V lost 3 bases, and 12 bases had no gene match. From germline, CDR1 is SGHRS and CDR2 YFSETQ. The CDR3, as DNA: TGCGCCAGCAGCTACGACGCCCTGACTAGCGGGGTGGAGACCCAGTACTTC. Translated, it gives CASSYDALTSGVETQYF.

The rearrangement joins TRBV13 to TRBJ1-2; no reliable D call. Between the trimmed V and J ends, which lost 5 bases and 1 base, there was a span of 14 bases. CDR1 PRHDT and CDR2 FYEKMQ come from the germline V gene (reference sequence). The CDR3 is 15 amino acids. The CDR3 sequence: CASSAGNRDNYGYTF. DNA of the CDR3: TGTGCCAGCAGCGCTGGAAACAGAGATAACTATGGCTACACCTTC.

This chain links TRBV30 with TRBJ1-4, with 7 positions matching TRBD1. CDR1 is GTSNPN, CDR2 SVGIG, per germline (reference sequence). Germline trimming cut 3 bases from V and 5 bases from J; bases unmatched to any gene: 6. The CDR3 contains 14 residues. CDR3 nucleotide sequence: TGTGCCTGGAGGGAAGGGGGCCGGAATGAAAAACTGTTTTTT. Its protein product is CAWREGGRNEKLFF.

The V gene is TRBV3-1 (or the pseudogene TRBV3-2), the J gene TRBJ1-4; tentatively, D is TRBD1 (6 bases). Trimming removed 6 bases from V and 4 bases from J, with 12 bases in between. Germline values: CDR1 LGHDT, CDR2 YNNKEL (reference sequence). This CDR3 region has 14 residues. CDR3 bases: TGTGCCAGCAGGGAGGGGGGGCTTAATGAAAAACTGTTTTTT. Translated: CASREGGLNEKLFF.

The chain couples TRBV3-1 (or the pseudogene TRBV3-2) to TRBJ1-2, with TRBD1 as a possible D gene (6 bases). From germline, CDR1 is LGHDT and CDR2 YNNKEL (reference sequence). V was pared by 2 bases and J by 4 bases, with 11 bases between. The CDR3 has 14 residues. CDR3 sequence: CASSQKVQGYGYTF. The CDR3 nucleotides are TGTGCCAGCAGCCAAAAGGTACAGGGCTATGGCTACACCTTC.

The rearrangement links TRBV6-1 to TRBJ1-6; D call uncertain. Germline CDR1 and CDR2: MNHNS and SASEGT. V was cut by 3 bases and J by 14 bases, with 11 bases left in between. The CDR3 has 12 residues. This CDR3 reads CASSELEGALHF. The CDR3 DNA is TGTGCCAGCAGTGAGTTGGAGGGTGCCCTCCACTTT.

This clone turned up a few times. The chain recombines TRBV10-3 with TRBJ2-1; the match to TRBD2 covers 8 bases. Germline CDR1 ENHRY, CDR2 SYGVKD. The CDR3 is made up of 16 amino acids. V was clipped by 7 bases and J by 4 bases; unmatched bases: 12. The CDR3 DNA reads TGTGCCATCACGGAGGCCGGGACTAGACATTACAATGAGCAGTTCTTC. Translation: CAITEAGTRHYNEQFF.

The table lists this clone with a count of one. The V gene is TRBV9, the J gene TRBJ2-7; 10 bases fit TRBD1. Trimming at V came to 1 base and at J to 3 bases, leaving 10 bases not matched to a gene. The CDR3 contains 17 residues. Germline loops: CDR1 SGDLS, CDR2 YYNGEE. CDR3: CASSVPGDRGLRYEQYF. The CDR3 DNA is TGTGCCAGCAGCGTACCCGGAGACAGGGGGCTACGCTACGAGCAGTACTTC.

J is TRBJ2-1 and V is TRBV9, with a tentative D call TRBD2 (6 bases). Per germline, CDR1 SGDLS and CDR2 YYNGEE. Trimming pared 1 base from V and 7 bases from J, leaving 15 bases between. This CDR3 region has 15 residues. The CDR3 loop is CASSVTQGGRNEQFF. The CDR3 nucleotides read TGTGCCAGCAGCGTAACCCAGGGAGGTAGGAATGAGCAGTTCTTC.

The genes are TRBV5-1 and TRBJ1-1; 7 bases are a match to TRBD1. Germline CDR1 SGHRS, CDR2 YFSETQ. The CDR3 has 16 amino acids. Trimming removed 2 bases from V and 1 base from J; junction bases left unmatched: 8. CDR3 region: CASSFSTGPGNTEAFF. For the CDR3, the DNA is TGCGCCAGCAGCTTTTCGACAGGGCCGGGGAACACTGAAGCTTTCTTT.

V and J are TRBV14 and TRBJ2-7; 11 positions agree with TRBD1. V lost 6 bases, J lost 0 bases, and 1 base stayed unmatched. Looked up from germline, CDR1 is SGHDN and CDR2 is FVKESK. The CDR3 totals 14 residues. CDR3 in DNA: TGTGCCAGCAGGGGGACAGGGGGCTCCTACGAGCAGTACTTC. It is translated as CASRGTGGSYEQYF.

This chain connects TRBV10-3 to TRBJ2-7, with D tentatively TRBD1 (6 bases). The germline V gene has CDR1 ENHRY and CDR2 SYGVKD. This CDR3 has 13 amino acids. The V end lost 1 base, the J end lost 3 bases, and 7 bases lay between the germline ends. CDR3 region: CAISEYRDYEQYF. CDR3 bases: TGTGCCATCAGTGAGTACAGGGACTACGAGCAGTACTTC.